This T cell receptor beta chain was captured in a study of blood T cell repertoires in COVID-19. Study summary: Some COVID-19 samples were acute and others convalescent; all came from the United States, Italy and Spain. From T cells, B-cell-depleted T cells, or PBMCs came the material, which was cDNA or gDNA.

Authors' analysis steps: Estimation of nucleated cell counts relied on the amplification of reference gene primers. Produced via immunoSEQ multiplex PCR; TCRdb's table is partial and in-frame only. The DNA was the basis for D and trimming; V, J and clone size are from that table. The repertoire holds tens of thousands of clones, roughly nine tenths seen once, with 17% in the top ten. The CDR3 runs 17 residues. Trimming cost V 2 bases and J 5 bases; bases outside gene matches: 12. The V gene's germline CDR1 is SGHRS and CDR2 YFSETQ. The rearrangement links TRBV5-1 to TRBJ1-4, with 7 nucleotides matching TRBD1. The sequence came from a man at least 80 years old in a cohort sampled during active COVID-19. The specimen sequenced was peripheral blood. The CDR3 here is CASSLVYVGQANEKLFF. The DNA for the CDR3 is TGCGCCAGCAGCTTAGTATACGTAGGACAGGCGAATGAAAAACTGTTTTTT. Full variable domain (remainder filled in from reference TRBV5-1 and TRBJ1-4): KAGVTQTPRYLIKTRGQQVTLSCSPISGHRSVSWYQQTPGQGLQFLFEYFSETQRNKGNFPGRFSGRQFSNSRSEMNVSTLELGDSALYLCASSLVYVGQANEKLFFGSGTQLSVL.